This TCR beta chain was sequenced during a study of cytomegalovirus exposure and HLA in healthy donors. The ends were cut back, 5 bases at V and 3 bases at J, with 20 bases in the middle. There are 16 residues in the CDR3. Looked up from germline, CDR1 is GTSNPN and CDR2 is SVGIG (reference sequence). PCR used 60 Vbeta primers and 13 Jbeta primers. Measured with immunoSEQ multiplex PCR; TCRdb has only the in-frame clones, and not every one. The sample lists fewer than 200,000 clones; around 86% were seen once. The receptor's source is a male donor in good health and CMV-seronegative. V gene TRBV30 combines with J gene TRBJ1-5, with D unclear. The sequencing sample was made of PBMCs. The CDR3 region is CAWGPRSSGNNQPQHF. CDR3 sequence (DNA): TGTGCCTGGGGCCCCAGATCATCCGGGAACAATCAGCCCCAGCATTTT.